The 12 T cell receptor beta chains below were found in one sample sequenced in a study of molecular identifiers for immune sequencing clone quantification. TCRdb fed the PCR reads into MiXCR, producing one record per CDR3 protein. The sample includes some 13,000 distinct CDR3 sequences, about 16% of them seen just once. The sequencing input was naive CD8+ T cells from blood, with Jurkat cell RNA spiked in. The subset was: FACS-sorted CD8+CD4-CCR7+CD45RA+ naive T cells. Source of these receptors: a human donor in good health. Some libraries in this study had Jurkat cell RNA spiked in.

This clonotype appeared many times. The chain uses TRBV4-2 and TRBJ2-2; no clear D. V lost 0 bases to trimming and J lost 6 bases, with 14 bases between them. From germline, CDR1 is LGHNA and CDR2 YNFKEQ. The CDR3 sequence is 16 residues long. CDR3 nucleotide sequence: TGTGCCAGCAGCCAAGATCATCATATCGGCTCCGGGGAGCTGTTTTTT. It translates to CASSQDHHIGSGELFF.

As for this clonotype: This may be a read error: a much more frequent sequence differs by one nucleotide. The chain has TRBV11-2 and TRBJ1-4; possible D gene TRBD1, 5 bases. In germline, CDR1 is SGHAT, CDR2 FQNNGV. The CDR3 runs 14 residues. The CDR3, as DNA: TGTGCCAGCAGCTTAGGGACACCAAATGAAAAACCGTTTTTT. Its translation: CASSLGTPNEKPFF.

By its share, this clonotype is medium-sized. The rearrangement links TRBV7-9 to TRBJ2-2; unclear D gene. The CDR3 has 14 residues. CDR1 and CDR2 from the germline V gene are SEHNR and FQNEAQ (reference sequence). V was shortened by 2 bases and J by 6 bases, with 10 bases between the two germline ends. CDR3 protein: CASSLTARSGELFF. The CDR3 DNA follows: TGTGCCAGCAGCTTAACGGCGAGATCCGGGGAGCTGTTTTTT. Combining the CDR3 with reference TRBV7-9 and TRBJ2-2 gives the whole variable domain DTGVSQNPRHKITKRGQNVTFRCDPISEHNRLYWYRQTLGQGPEFLTYFQNEAQLEKSRLLSDRFSAERPKGSFSTLEIQRTEQGDSAMYLCASSLTARSGELFFGEGSRLTVL.

This clonotype is classed as medium-sized. The rearrangement joins TRBV28 to TRBJ2-7; 10 bases are a match to TRBD2. The CDR3 is 14 residues long. The germline CDR1 and CDR2 sequences are MDHEN and SYDVKM. V gave up 6 bases and J gave up 3 bases; unmatched junction bases: 5. CDR3 in amino acids: CASRPGLASYEQYF. DNA for the CDR3: TGTGCCAGCAGACCGGGACTAGCGAGCTACGAGCAGTACTTC.

At least ten counts were recorded for this clonotype. The chain is built from TRBV20-1 and TRBJ2-5; 7 nucleotides line up with TRBD1. V lost 0 bases, J lost 4 bases, and 5 bases stayed unmatched. The germline V gene encodes CDR1 DFQATT and CDR2 SNEGSKA (reference sequence). There are 14 residues in the CDR3. The CDR3 DNA follows: TGCAGTGCTAGAGATTACAGGGGTCCAGAGACCCAGTACTTC. Translating gives CSARDYRGPETQYF.

This clonotype is labeled medium-sized. CDR3 sequence: CASTQHVTSSYEQYF. As DNA, the CDR3 is TGTGCCAGCACCCAACACGTAACGAGCTCCTACGAGCAGTACTTC. The chain is built from TRBV7-2 and TRBJ2-7, with no clear D. The V end lost 7 bases, the J end lost 0 bases, and 16 bases lay between the germline ends. The CDR3 length is 15 residues. Germline V gives CDR1 SGHTA, CDR2 FQGNSA.

The J gene is TRBJ2-2, the V gene TRBV5-1; weak D call: TRBD2 (6 bases). Germline V CDR1 and CDR2: SGHRS, YFSETQ. The V gene lost 4 bases and the J gene lost 10 bases, with 20 bases spanning the gap. The CDR3 sequence is 15 residues long. CDR3 loop: CASSREPRTIEELFF. CDR3 in DNA: TGCGCCAGCAGCCGGGAACCGCGGACTATAGAGGAGCTGTTTTTT. Filled out from reference TRBV5-1 and TRBJ2-2, the complete variable domain reads KAGVTQTPRYLIKTRGQQVTLSCSPISGHRSVSWYQQTPGQGLQFLFEYFSETQRNKGNFPGRFSGRQFSNSRSEMNVSTLELGDSALYLCASSREPRTIEELFFGEGSRLTVL.

By sample share, this clonotype is medium-sized. The J gene is TRBJ2-7, the V gene TRBV12-3 or TRBV12-4, with TRBD2 as a possible D gene (6 bases). The length of the CDR3 is 15 residues. V was clipped by 8 bases and J by 4 bases, with 21 bases between them. DNA for the CDR3: TGTGCCAGCTCCTCTCCCGGAGGGGCGGGGTACGAGCAGTACTTC. Amino acids: CASSSPGGAGYEQYF.

This clonotype was seen ten or more times. No conserved phenylalanine or tryptophan is present at the end of the CDR3, so a read error is the likely explanation. Because the CDR3's place on the DNA is in doubt, the DNA is left out and the CDR3 is given as listed by TCRdb. The CDR3 loop is CASSLQDRPS. The V and J genes are TRBV5-6 and TRBJ2-7; TRBD1, the table's D call, lacks a check against the DNA. Germline V gives CDR1 SGHDT, CDR2 YYEEEE. The CDR3 contains 10 residues when both ends are counted.

This clonotype has a count of ten or more. The genes are TRBV28 and TRBJ2-1; no firm D call. V shed 6 bases and J shed 6 bases, with 6 bases lying between them. The V gene's germline CDR1 is MDHEN and CDR2 SYDVKM. This CDR3 has 11 amino acids. In DNA form, the CDR3 reads TGTGCCAGCAGCCGATCCAATGAGCAGTTCTTC. It yields the protein CASSRSNEQFF.

Regarding this clonotype: The CDR3 does not end in the conserved phenylalanine or tryptophan, so this is likely a read error. The J gene is TRBJ2-7, the V gene TRBV19; 7 positions match TRBD1. CDR3 length equals 13 residues. V dropped 4 bases and J dropped 5; count of bases not matched to a gene: 5. Germline V gene data show CDR1 as LNHDA and CDR2 as SQIVND (reference sequence). The CDR3, as DNA: TGTGCCAGTAGTACCGGGACAGTAAACGAGCAGTACTCC. Translation: CASSTGTVNEQYS.

Worth noting for this clonotype: A much larger clone differs from this one at a single base, so this may be a read error. This chain connects TRBV4-3 to TRBJ1-1; D perhaps matches TRBD1 (5 bases). Germline CDR1 LGHNA, CDR2 YSLEER. This CDR3 has 15 amino acids. CDR3: CASSQSTGWGTEASF. For the CDR3, the DNA is TGCGCCAGCAGCCAGAGCACAGGTTGGGGGACTGAAGCTTCCTTT.